This TCR beta chain is from a study of T cell responses to AZD1222 COVID-19 vaccine. Generated by immunoSEQ multiplex PCR, the TCRdb table keeps only in-frame clones and is missing some. The repertoire holds around 150,000 clones, with 90% as singletons. The sample was peripheral blood, taken 28 days after the second AZD1222 dose. This TCR came from an adult who received the AZD1222 COVID-19 vaccine.

The CDR3 reads CASSLTGAVTNTEAFF. Here the CDR3 DNA reads TGTGCCAGCAGCTTGACAGGGGCAGTGACGAACACTGAAGCTTTCTTT. J is TRBJ1-1 and V is TRBV7-2; 8 positions match TRBD1. This CDR3 contains 16 residues. Germline lookup yields CDR1 SGHTA and CDR2 FQGNSA. Trimming at V came to 3 bases and at J to 1 base, leaving 7 bases not matched to a gene.